This T cell receptor (beta chain) was sequenced for a study of control samples from healthy donors and cancer patients. Repertoires were generated with immunoSEQ multiplex PCR, while TCRdb's copy carries only in-frame clones and drops some. The sample lists fewer than 95,000 clones; over 80% were seen once. Between the trimmed V and J ends, which lost 3 bases and 4 bases, there was a span of 9 bases. Looked up from germline, CDR1 is DFQATT and CDR2 is SNEGSKA (reference sequence). The CDR3 has 12 amino acids. This receptor was taken from a man aged 30 to 45 in good health. V usage is TRBV20-1 and J usage is TRBJ1-2, with D unclear. Input material: blood. CDR3 in DNA: TGCAGTGCTAGTTACGATTCCTATGGCTACACCTTC. Translating it yields CSASYDSYGYTF.